The present T cell receptor beta chain was sequenced within a study of vaccination effects on CD4 cells after COVID-19 (dated by TCRdb to 2022 to 2024). For the wider study: To identify antigen-specific CD4+ T cell clonotypes by their expansion, the ViraFEST assay first stimulated PBMC with viral peptide pools and then applied TCR sequencing. A total of around eleven COVID-19 convalescent patients and a few SARS-CoV-2-naive healthy vaccine recipients were included in the full study. Some 2 million PBMC per well were cultured with approximately 10 ug/ml peptides in IMDM containing roughly 5% human AB serum, approximately 9.9 IU/ml IL-2 and gentamicin. SARS-CoV-2 spike-specific CD4+ TCR repertoires were compared before and after mRNA vaccination in COVID-19 convalescent patients and in infection-naive vaccine recipients. Cultures from other donors in the study were sequenced with the Oncomine TCR Beta short-read assay on an Illumina iSeq 100. Post-vaccine samples across the study were collected a median of 72 days after the second dose, with a range of 14 to 241. Study-wide findings and limitations: Both infection-induced and vaccine-induced clones contracted markedly at late post-vaccination timepoints, which is consistent with waning T cell responses. In healthy vaccine recipients, vaccine-induced clones were almost all SARS-CoV-2 mono-reactive, with only 1 of 255 being cross-reactive with common cold coronaviruses. The study was limited by a small number of convalescent patients, and early post-infection timepoints were lacking.

Concerning this clone: No cognate antigen has been identified for it. No base qualities exist here, and no much larger clone lies one base off it.

V trim: 4 bases; J trim: 4 bases; unmatched bases: 9. CDR1 and CDR2 were assigned from the germline V gene (reference sequence) as SGHNT and YYREEE. The CDR3 has 16 amino acids, counting the end cysteine and phenylalanine. Only CDR3 DNA remains: 48 bases, in frame from the first base. After less than 13 days of culture, CD4+ T cells were isolated with the EasySep CD4+ T cell isolation kit. Each participant got two doses of an mRNA SARS-CoV-2 vaccine, either BNT162b2 or mRNA-1273. None of the healthy vaccine recipients had a prior SARS-CoV-2 infection, which was confirmed by nucleocapsid antibody tests that came back negative both before and after vaccination. Half of the culture medium was replaced with fresh IL-2-containing medium on days 3 and 7. Unless noted otherwise, every peptide stimulation condition was grown in triplicate wells. Using Ficoll-Paque Plus gradient centrifugation, PBMC were separated from whole blood and then either used fresh or cryopreserved at -140C. Genomic DNA was extracted from cultured CD4+ T cells with the QIAamp micro DNA kit.

To prepare the library, the immunoSEQ multiplex PCR assay was applied. TCR beta CDR3 sequencing was performed on DNA from the cultured, isolated CD4+ T cells. The published analysis was carried out like this. The analysis removed non-productive TCR sequences, trimmed reads to the CDR3 region, and retained only CDR3s that were 7 or more amino acids long. The MANAFEST web app was used to pick out antigen-specific clonotypes by comparing their expansion in peptide wells with that in reference cultures. For clones to be considered positive, expansion at FDR<0.05 versus reference and all other wells, an odds ratio above 5, and a frequency above 0.1% in two replicate wells were required. Clonotypes significantly expanded in SARS-CoV-2 spike wells and in at least one common cold coronavirus spike condition were defined as cross-reactive. Levenshtein distance calculated with the stringdist R package was used to assess CDR3 similarity, and unrooted trees were constructed with ape in R 3.6.1. TCRdb carries this immuneACCESS record with in-frame sequences only. Its versions omit some clonotypes, under half of them owing to an unresolved V gene in the studies checked, with the rest unexplained. The V and J calls and clone size were taken over from that table, and D and trimming were inferred from the DNA. Across this sample there are 25,000 to 35,000 clones, with 74% seen only once. Of the sample, 14% to 15% is held by the ten largest clones.

This sequence was found in a human donor who received a COVID-19 vaccine. The sequencing used CD4+ T cells from PBMCs cultured without peptide, collected after COVID-19 vaccination. The sequence is built from TRBV5-4 and TRBJ1-2, and TRBD1 matches 11 of the central bases. CDR3 loop: CASSPLPGQGVYGYTF. The DNA reads TGTGCCAGCAGCCCATTGCCGGGACAGGGGGTCTATGGCTACACCTTC.